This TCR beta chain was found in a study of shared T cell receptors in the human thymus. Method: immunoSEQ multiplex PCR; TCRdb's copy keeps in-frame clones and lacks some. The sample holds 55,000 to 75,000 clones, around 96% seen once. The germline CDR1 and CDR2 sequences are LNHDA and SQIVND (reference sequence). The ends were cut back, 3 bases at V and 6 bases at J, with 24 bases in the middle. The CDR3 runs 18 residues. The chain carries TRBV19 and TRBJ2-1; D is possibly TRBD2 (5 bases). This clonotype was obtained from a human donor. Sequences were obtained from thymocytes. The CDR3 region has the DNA TGTGCCAGTAGTATTTTATCGGGCAACAATTGGAGGCTCAATGAGCAGTTCTTC. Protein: CASSILSGNNWRLNEQFF. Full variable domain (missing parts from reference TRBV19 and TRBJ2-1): DGGITQSPKYLFRKEGQNVTLSCEQNLNHDAMYWYRQDPGQGLRLIYYSQIVNDFQKGDIAEGYSVSREKKESFPLTVTSAQKNPTAFYLCASSILSGNNWRLNEQFFGPGTRLTVL.